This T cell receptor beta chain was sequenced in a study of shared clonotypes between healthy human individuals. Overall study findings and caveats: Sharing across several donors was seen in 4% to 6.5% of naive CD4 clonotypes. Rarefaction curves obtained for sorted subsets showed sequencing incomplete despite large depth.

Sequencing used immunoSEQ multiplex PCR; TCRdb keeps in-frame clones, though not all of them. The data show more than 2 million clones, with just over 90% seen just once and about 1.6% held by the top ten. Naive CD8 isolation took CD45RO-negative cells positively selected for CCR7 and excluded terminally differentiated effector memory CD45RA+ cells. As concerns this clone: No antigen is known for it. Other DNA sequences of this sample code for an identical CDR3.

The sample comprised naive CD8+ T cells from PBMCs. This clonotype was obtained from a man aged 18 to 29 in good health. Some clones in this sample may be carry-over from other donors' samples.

The CDR3, as DNA: TGCGCCAGCAGCCAAGCTAGCGGGTGGGCCTCTGCGGGCGAGCAGTACTTC. This translates into CASSQASGWASAGEQYF. This rearrangement joins TRBV4-3 to TRBJ2-7; 8 positions agree with TRBD2. The germline CDR1 and CDR2 sequences are LGHNA and YSLEER. The junction had 14 bases not matched to a gene; V was cut back by 1 base and J by 6 bases. The CDR3 loop spans 17 amino acids.